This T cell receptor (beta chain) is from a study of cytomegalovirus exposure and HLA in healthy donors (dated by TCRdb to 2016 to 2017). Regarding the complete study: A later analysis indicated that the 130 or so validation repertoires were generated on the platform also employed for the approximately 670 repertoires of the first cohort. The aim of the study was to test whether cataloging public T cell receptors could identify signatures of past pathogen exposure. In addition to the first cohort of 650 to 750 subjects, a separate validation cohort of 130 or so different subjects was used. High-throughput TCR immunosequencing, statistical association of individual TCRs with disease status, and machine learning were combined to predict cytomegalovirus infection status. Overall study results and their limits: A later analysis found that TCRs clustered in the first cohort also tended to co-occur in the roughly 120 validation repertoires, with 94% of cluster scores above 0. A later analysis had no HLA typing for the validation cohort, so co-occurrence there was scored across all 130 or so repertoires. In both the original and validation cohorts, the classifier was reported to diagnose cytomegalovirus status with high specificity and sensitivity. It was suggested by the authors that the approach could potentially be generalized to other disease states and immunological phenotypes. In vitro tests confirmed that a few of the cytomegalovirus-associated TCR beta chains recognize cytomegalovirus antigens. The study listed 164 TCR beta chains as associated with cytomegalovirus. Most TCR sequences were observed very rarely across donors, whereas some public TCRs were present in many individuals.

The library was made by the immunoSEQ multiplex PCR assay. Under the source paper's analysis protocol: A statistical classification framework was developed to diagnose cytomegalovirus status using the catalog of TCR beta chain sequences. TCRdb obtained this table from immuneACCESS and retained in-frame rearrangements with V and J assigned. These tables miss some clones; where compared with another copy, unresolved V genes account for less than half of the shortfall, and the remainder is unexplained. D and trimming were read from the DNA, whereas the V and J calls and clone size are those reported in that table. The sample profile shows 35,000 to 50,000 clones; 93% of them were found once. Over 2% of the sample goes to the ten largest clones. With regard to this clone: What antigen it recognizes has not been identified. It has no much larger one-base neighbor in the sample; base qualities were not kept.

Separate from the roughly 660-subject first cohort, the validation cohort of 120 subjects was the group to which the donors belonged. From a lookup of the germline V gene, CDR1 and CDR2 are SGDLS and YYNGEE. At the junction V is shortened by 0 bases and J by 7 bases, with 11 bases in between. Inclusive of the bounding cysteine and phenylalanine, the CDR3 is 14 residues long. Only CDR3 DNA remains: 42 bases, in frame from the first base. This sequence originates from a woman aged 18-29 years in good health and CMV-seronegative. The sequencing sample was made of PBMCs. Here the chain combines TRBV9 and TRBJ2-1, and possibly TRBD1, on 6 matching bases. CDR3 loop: CASSVGVGANEQFF. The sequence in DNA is TGTGCCAGCAGCGTAGGTGTGGGGGCGAATGAGCAGTTCTTC.